This is a list of T cell receptor beta chains from one sample in a study of identical twins. Each CDR3 protein is one row after TCRdb ran MiXCR on the 5' RACE reads. The table includes hundreds of thousands of distinct CDR3 sequences, 8.6% detected once. This sample was also put to use in a study of yellow fever vaccine responses in identical twins.

The material sequenced was PBMCs. Every receptor here comes from a woman younger than 35 in good health. Each CDR3 is given with its conserved first and last residue. D genes are given only for firm matches. Rows give clone size only sometimes, using once, few, many, or a class for an expanded clone.

abundance	j_gene	v_gene	d_gene	CDR3nt	CDR3aa
NA	TRBJ2-5	TRBV4-1	TRBD1	TGCGCCAGCAGCCACAGGCGGCCACAGGGGGAGACCCAGTACTTC	CASSHRRPQGETQYF
NA	TRBJ2-1	TRBV6-5	NA	TGTGCCAGCAGTTACTCTGCGGGATCCAAGTACAATGAGCAGTTCTTC	CASSYSAGSKYNEQFF
NA	TRBJ2-5	TRBV20-1	NA	TGCAGTGCTAGAGATTGGGCACAAGAGACCCAGTACTTC	CSARDWAQETQYF
NA	TRBJ2-1	TRBV5-1	NA	TGCGCCAGCAGCCTGTGGTCGGGCTACAATGAGCAGTTCTTC	CASSLWSGYNEQFF
NA	TRBJ2-2	TRBV7-9	NA	TGTGCCAGCAGCCCCAGGCCCGCAGGGCTCACCGGGGAGCTGTTTTTT	CASSPRPAGLTGELFF
few	TRBJ2-2	TRBV27	TRBD2	TGTGCCAGTACGAAGGAGGGCGGGAGATCCACCGGGGAGCTGTTTTTT	CASTKEGGRSTGELFF
many	TRBJ2-1	TRBV28	TRBD1	TGTGCCAGCAGTCCCCCGGGACAGGGGTCCAACAATGAGCAGTTCTTC	CASSPPGQGSNNEQFF
many	TRBJ2-3	TRBV11-2	TRBD2	TGTGCCAGCAGCTGGAGCGGGGTCGGGGGGGGCCTACTCGATACGCAGTATTTT	CASSWSGVGGGLLDTQYF
many	TRBJ2-7	TRBV7-9	NA	TGTGCCAGCAGCTTTAGCACAGGCGATTACGAGCAGTACTTC	CASSFSTGDYEQYF
NA	TRBJ2-3	TRBV6-2/TRBV6-3	TRBD1	TGTGCCATACGGACAGGAACAAACACAGATACGCAGTATTTT	CAIRTGTNTDTQYF
few	TRBJ2-2	TRBV3-1	NA	TGTGCCAGCAGCCAAGATCCCGGGGGCCCCGGGGAGCTGTTTTTT	CASSQDPGGPGELFF
few	TRBJ2-4	TRBV7-2	NA	TGTGCCAGCTCTACAAAGGTTGCAGGGTTAAACATTCAGTACTTC	CASSTKVAGLNIQYF
many	TRBJ2-5	TRBV7-9	NA	TGTGCCAGCAGCCCTTCTGGGTCAGGTCAAGAGACCCAGTACTTC	CASSPSGSGQETQYF